In its sample, the clone carrying this TCR beta chain was seen many times. The germline V gene has CDR1 LGHNA and CDR2 YNFKEQ. The V segment lost 0 bases and the J segment 6 bases; nucleotides outside the gene matches: 7. This CDR3 has 16 amino acids. One entry per CDR3 protein, called by TCRdb with MiXCR from the PCR reads. The sample includes approximately 20,000 distinct CDR3 sequences, roughly 40% of them seen just once. The source of the sample is a study of tumor-infiltrating lymphocytes in oesophageal squamous cell carcinoma. This sequence was found in a male donor with esophageal squamous cell carcinoma. The V gene is TRBV4-2, the J gene TRBJ2-3; TRBD2 aligns across 9 bases. Sequenced: esophageal tumor tissue. CDR3 in amino acids: CASSQDVAGVWDTQYF. In DNA, the CDR3 is TGTGCCAGCAGCCAAGATGTAGCGGGAGTATGGGATACGCAGTATTTT.